The present T cell receptor (beta chain) was sequenced within a study of blood T cell repertoires in COVID-19. Across the study: Specimens from acute and convalescent COVID-19 originated in the United States, Italy and Spain. PBMCs, B-cell-depleted T cells, or T cells were the source of the cDNA or gDNA that made up the material.

The CDR3 is 14 amino acids. Trimming shortened V by 4 bases and J by 6 bases, and 15 bases separated the two germline ends. In germline, CDR1 is SGDLS, CDR2 YYNGEE. In the original analysis: Reference gene primer amplification yielded estimated nucleated cell counts. TCRdb keeps only in-frame clones here, not all; method: immunoSEQ multiplex PCR. V, J and clone size reflect that table, while D and trimming were determined from the DNA. The sample has approximately 150,000 clones, more than 80% seen once. Sequenced input: peripheral blood. This chain uses TRBV9 with TRBJ2-3; D possibly corresponds to TRBD2 (5 bases). The TCR comes from a man aged 65 to 85 with acute or convalescent COVID-19. In nucleotides, the CDR3 is TGTGCCAGCAGCCCAAGCGGTCCCCCGGATACGCAGTATTTT. This sequence encodes CASSPSGPPDTQYF.